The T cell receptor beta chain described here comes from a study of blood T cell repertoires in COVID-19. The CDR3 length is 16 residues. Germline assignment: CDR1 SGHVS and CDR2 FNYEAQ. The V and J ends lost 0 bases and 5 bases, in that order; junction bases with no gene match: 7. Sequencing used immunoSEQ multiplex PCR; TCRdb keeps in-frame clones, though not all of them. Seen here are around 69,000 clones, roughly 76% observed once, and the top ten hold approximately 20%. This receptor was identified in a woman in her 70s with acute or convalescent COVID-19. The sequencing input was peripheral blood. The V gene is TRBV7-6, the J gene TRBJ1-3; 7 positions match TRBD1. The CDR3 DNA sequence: TGTGCCAGCAGCTTAGCCGCTACAGGGGAAAGAAACACCATATATTTT. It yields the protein CASSLAATGERNTIYF.